The T cell receptor beta chain under discussion was sequenced for a study of T cell responses to AZD1222 COVID-19 vaccine. Whole-study results and caveats: Two AZD1222 administrations were followed by greater Spike-specific TCR breadth and depth. Donors, mostly white British, included more females; clonal diversity was possibly underestimated.

The germline gives CDR1 MRHNA, CDR2 SNTAGT. The J segment lost 8 bases and the V segment lost 6 bases, leaving 10 bases of the junction unmatched. The CDR3 length is 15 residues. The repertoire was sequenced with immunoSEQ multiplex PCR; TCRdb's copy has only in-frame clones and lacks some. Of 150,000 or so clones in the sample, about nine tenths were seen once. This clone came up once. Its antigen is unidentified. The rearrangement joins TRBV6-4 to TRBJ2-1; 10 bases line up with TRBD2. The clonotype originates from an adult who received the AZD1222 COVID-19 vaccine. The starting material was peripheral blood, obtained 28 days after the second AZD1222 dose. The CDR3 region has the DNA TGTGCCAGCAGCGCACTAGCGGGGCCTTGGGATGAGCAGTTCTTC. Its protein product is CASSALAGPWDEQFF.